This T cell receptor beta chain is drawn from a study of T cell changes during pregnancy in multiple sclerosis. The CDR3 covers 15 residues. Libraries were prepared by immunoSEQ multiplex PCR; TCRdb keeps only in-frame clonotypes and omits some of them. The data show 69,000 or so clones, more than 85% seen once. This TCR was sampled from a female donor in good health, enrolled as a control in a pregnancy study. This chain connects TRBV21-1 to TRBJ1-2. TRBV21-1 is a pseudogene. Sequencing was performed on CD4+ T cells from peripheral blood mononuclear cells, taken in the third trimester of pregnancy. CDR3 loop: CASSKAFGGNYGYTF. The CDR3 DNA is TGTGCCAGCAGCAAAGCGTTCGGAGGGAACTATGGCTACACCTTC.